This T cell receptor (beta chain) emerged from a study of early T cells in non-severe SARS-CoV-2 infection. Study background: Whole-blood bulk RNA, unsorted, was sequenced, and chains were unpaired.

A word on this clonotype: Antigen specificity is unknown.

Individually, cDNA molecules had unique molecular identifiers attached to them. TCRdb processed the 5' RACE reads anew with MiXCR; each CDR3 protein has one entry. The data show 25,000 to 35,000 distinct CDR3 sequences, 6.6% seen once. Study results and caveats: The matching step, a VDJdb search, favored anti-spike CD8 responses and missed private and CD4 specificities.

Germline lookup yields CDR1 SGHVS and CDR2 FQNEAQ. This CDR3 is built from 15 residues. V lost 4 bases, J lost 3 bases, and 3 bases stayed unmatched. This chain connects TRBV7-8 to TRBJ2-1; TRBD2 agrees at 10 bases. This receptor was obtained from an adult who was a healthcare worker with PCR-confirmed SARS-CoV-2 infection or an uninfected control (not recorded which). Sequenced material: whole blood. The CDR3 region has the DNA TGTGCCAGCAGCTCAGCGGGAGGGGGCTACAATGAGCAGTTCTTC. It encodes CASSSAGGGYNEQFF.